A single sample gave rise to the 22 T cell receptor beta chains below, sequenced in a study of monozygotic twins with inflammatory bowel disease. For each CDR3 protein, TCRdb gives one entry from its re-call of the 5' RACE reads, without DNA. This sample's table has about 330,000 distinct CDR3 sequences. The material sequenced was blood. These receptors all stem from a human donor with ulcerative colitis or Crohn's disease, or a healthy co-twin of an affected twin (not recorded which).

V is TRBV30 and J is TRBJ2-7. CDR1 and CDR2 (germline): GTSNPN, SVGIG (reference sequence). CDR3 size: 13 residues. CDR3 sequence reads: CAWSGRQVHEQYF. Based on the CDR3 plus reference TRBV30 and TRBJ2-7, the full variable domain is SQTIHQWPATLVQPVGSPLSLECTVEGTSNPNLYWYRQAAGRGLQLLFYSVGIGQISSEVPQNLSASRPQDRQFILSSKKLLLSDSGFYLCAWSGRQVHEQYFGPGTRLTVT.

CDR3 amino acids: CASSPVQGRDTQYF. The chain has TRBV18 and TRBJ2-3; TCRdb reports TRBD1, a call that lacks DNA to check it against. The CDR3 has 14 amino acids. Germline CDR1 is KGHSH and CDR2 is LQKENI.

The chain links TRBV5-4 to TRBJ1-4. This CDR3 spans 11 amino acids. In germline, CDR1 is SGHNT, CDR2 YYREEE (reference sequence). The CDR3: CASSGGEKLFF.

The rearrangement joins TRBV5-1 to TRBJ2-5; TCRdb gives TRBD1 as the D gene, but with no DNA this cannot be confirmed. CDR3 length equals 16 residues. The germline CDR1 and CDR2 sequences are SGHRS and YFSETQ. The CDR3 region is CASSLGGQSAQETQYF.

This chain joins TRBV29-1 and TRBJ2-1. Germline lookup yields CDR1 SQVTM and CDR2 ANQGSEA. CDR3 length: 11 residues. The CDR3 here is CSVEETPEQFF.

This sequence joins TRBV20-1 and TRBJ2-2. Germline V gene data show CDR1 as DFQATT and CDR2 as SNEGSKA (reference sequence). This CDR3 comprises 13 residues. The CDR3 is CSVIAGSTGELFF.

J is TRBJ1-4 and V is TRBV5-1; the TCRdb call, TRBD1, lacks DNA for checking. CDR1 and CDR2 from the germline V gene are SGHRS and YFSETQ. This CDR3 spans 15 amino acids. The CDR3 sequence: CASSLAGGSNEKLFF.

V is TRBV12-3 or TRBV12-4 and J is TRBJ2-5; TCRdb outputs TRBD1, but without DNA this stays unchecked. The CDR3 has 16 residues. The CDR3 loop reads CASSRALGQHRETQYF.

The rearrangement links TRBV7-2 to TRBJ2-3; TCRdb indicates TRBD2, and absent DNA this call remains unverified. The CDR3 has 15 amino acids. Germline assignment: CDR1 SGHTA and CDR2 FQGNSA. CDR3 sequence: CASSPTSGGSDTQYF.

This chain uses TRBV28 with TRBJ2-5; TCRdb's assignment of TRBD1 cannot be checked, as there is no DNA. There are 16 residues in the CDR3. Germline V gene data show CDR1 as MDHEN and CDR2 as SYDVKM. The CDR3 loop reads CASSSHVQGPQETQYF.

V is TRBV12-3 or TRBV12-4 and J is TRBJ2-1; checking the TCRdb D call of TRBD2 is not possible without DNA. This CDR3 comprises 14 residues. The CDR3 spells CASSFGLEKGDWFF.

The genes are TRBV7-3 and TRBJ2-1; as DNA is missing, the TRBD2 call by TCRdb cannot be tested. The CDR3 extends over 13 amino acids. Germline CDR1 is SGHTA and CDR2 is FQGTGA. CDR3: CASSQRDSNEQFF. Looking up the rest from reference TRBV7-3 and TRBJ2-1 gives the full variable domain: GAGVSQTPSNKVTEKGKYVELRCDPISGHTALYWYRQSLGQGPEFLIYFQGTGAADDSGLPNDRFFAVRPEGSVSTLKIQRTERGDSAVYLCASSQRDSNEQFFGPGTRLTVL.

This chain links TRBV11-2 with TRBJ1-1; TCRdb's assignment of TRBD1 cannot be checked, as there is no DNA. This CDR3 contains 14 residues. CDR1 and CDR2 (germline): SGHAT, FQNNGV. CDR3: CASSSTGSITEAFF.

The V gene is TRBV15, the J gene TRBJ2-1; TCRdb indicates TRBD1, and absent DNA this call remains unverified. Germline CDR1 reads LNHNV; CDR2 reads YYDKDF (reference sequence). This CDR3 is built from 13 residues. The CDR3: CATSLPGGFRRFF.

The gene calls are TRBV7-2 and TRBJ2-5; TCRdb's D call of TRBD2 is untestable without DNA. CDR3 length equals 15 residues. CDR1 is SGHTA, CDR2 FQGNSA, per germline. CDR3 loop: CASMIGGGNQETQYF.

The gene calls are TRBV7-3 and TRBJ2-1; the D gene TCRdb calls, TRBD1, cannot be checked with no DNA. CDR1 is SGHTA and CDR2 is FQGTGA in the germline V gene. The CDR3 totals 15 residues. The CDR3 reads CASSLTEQGYNEQFF.

J is TRBJ2-1 and V is TRBV5-1. The CDR3 runs 11 residues. Germline CDR1 reads SGHRS; CDR2 reads YFSETQ. The CDR3 spells CASRQDREQFF.

The gene calls are TRBV3-1 and TRBJ2-5. Germline V gives CDR1 LGHDT, CDR2 YNNKEL (reference sequence). The CDR3 runs 12 residues. The CDR3 region is CASSQDGETQYF.

The V and J genes are TRBV20-1 and TRBJ2-7. CDR1 DFQATT and CDR2 SNEGSKA come from the germline V gene (reference sequence). The CDR3 is 16 residues long. The CDR3 here is CSARDRLAGGPYEQYF.

The chain joins TRBV6-4 to TRBJ2-3; the D call of TRBD1 rests on TCRdb alone, since no DNA is present to check it. This CDR3 is built from 19 residues. Germline CDR1 and CDR2: MRHNA and SNTAGT. CDR3 amino acids: CASSRQRPLTGSSTDTQYF.

The chain uses TRBV12-3 or TRBV12-4 and TRBJ1-5. This CDR3 is built from 13 residues. CDR3 residues: CASSSGVAQPQHF.

The chain carries TRBV5-1 and TRBJ2-3; TCRdb reports TRBD2, a call that lacks DNA to check it against. The CDR3 has 14 residues. The germline V gene encodes CDR1 SGHRS and CDR2 YFSETQ. CDR3 amino acids: CASTSGGPPDTQYF.